Presented here are 9 T cell receptor beta chains from one specimen sequenced in a study of regulatory T cells in long-lasting Graves disease. HTBI primers from iRepertoire and Arm-PCR of CDR3 regions yielded the TCR beta libraries. TCRdb re-analysed the multiplex PCR reads in MiXCR, keeping a single row per CDR3 protein. Here the sample spans a few hundred thousand distinct CDR3 sequences, about 25% being singletons. Regarding time point: persistent/refractory GD, antithyroid drugs over 5 years with positive TRAb. PBMC RNA served as the TCR library source. This sample comprised peripheral blood mononuclear cells (PBMCs), obtained when the disease was refractory, from a patient treated with antithyroid drugs. The receptors were sampled from a female donor with Graves disease.

There are a few counts of this clonotype. The chain links TRBV5-1 to TRBJ1-2; possibly TRBD1 for D (6 bases). V was pared by 0 bases and J by 6 bases, with 15 bases between. The CDR3 is made up of 15 amino acids. Germline V gene lookup returns CDR1 SGHRS and CDR2 YFSETQ. CDR3 DNA sequence: TGCGCCAGCAGCTTGGAGGGGGGATCGGGGGATGGCTACACCTTC. Translated: CASSLEGGSGDGYTF.

This clonotype came up many times. The V gene is TRBV7-9, the J gene TRBJ1-2; maybe TRBD1 (5 bases). V dropped 5 bases and J dropped 3 bases, with 10 bases sitting between them. Germline lookup yields CDR1 SEHNR and CDR2 FQNEAQ (reference sequence). This CDR3 region has 13 residues. The CDR3: CASSRWGDYGYTF. Here the CDR3 DNA reads TGTGCCAGCAGCCGGTGGGGGGACTATGGCTACACCTTC.

The V call is TRBV5-5, the J call TRBJ1-2, with TRBD1 as a possible D gene (5 bases). Trimming pared 1 base from V and 4 bases from J, leaving 11 bases between. The germline gives CDR1 SGHKS, CDR2 YYEKEE (reference sequence). This CDR3 comprises 14 residues. Here the CDR3 DNA reads TGTGCCAGCAGCTTGCCAGGGAGGACCTATGGCTACACCTTC. Translated, it gives CASSLPGRTYGYTF.

This clonotype was seen repeatedly, ten times or more. The CDR3 protein is CASSWPGSYEQYF. The CDR3 DNA reads as TGTGCCAGCAGCTGGCCGGGCAGCTACGAGCAGTACTTC. This rearrangement joins TRBV7-2 to TRBJ2-7; no clear D gene. This CDR3 region has 13 residues. Trimming removed 4 bases at V and 3 bases at J, with 10 bases between. Germline CDR1 is SGHTA and CDR2 is FQGNSA.

This clonotype was seen only a few times. This chain connects TRBV5-1 to TRBJ1-1, with 8 bases fitting TRBD1. This CDR3 has 14 amino acids. CDR1 and CDR2 from the germline V gene are SGHRS and YFSETQ. V lost 4 bases to trimming and J lost 3 bases; unmatched junction nucleotides: 5. CDR3 residues: CASSTGQEDTEAFF. CDR3 DNA: TGCGCCAGCAGCACGGGACAGGAGGACACTGAAGCTTTCTTT.

This clonotype showed up just once. The chain uses TRBV11-2 and TRBJ2-1, with 8 positions matching TRBD2. CDR1 and CDR2 (germline): SGHAT, FQNNGV. Trimming removed 4 bases from V and 8 bases from J; junction bases left unmatched: 10. The CDR3 is made up of 15 amino acids. The CDR3 bases are TGTGCCAGCAGCTGGGACCAAGCGGGAGACTATGAGCAGTTCTTC. Amino acid sequence: CASSWDQAGDYEQFF.

The V and J genes are TRBV7-3 and TRBJ2-2; D call uncertain. CDR3 size: 14 residues. Germline CDR1 is SGHTA and CDR2 is FQGTGA. Trimming cost V 6 bases and J 1 base, with 9 bases left between them. The CDR3 DNA follows: TGTGCCAGCAGTACGGGCCTGAACACCGGGGAGCTGTTTTTT. Translation: CASSTGLNTGELFF.

This clonotype showed up many times. V gene TRBV20-1 combines with J gene TRBJ2-7; D is uncertain. This CDR3 comprises 13 residues. Germline V lookup: CDR1 DFQATT, CDR2 SNEGSKA (reference sequence). Deletions cut 1 base from V and 2 bases from J, with 9 bases between. This CDR3 is CSARVGLAYEQYF. For the CDR3, the DNA is TGCAGTGCTAGAGTAGGGCTAGCCTACGAGCAGTACTTC.

This clonotype was counted many times. The V and J genes are TRBV7-9 and TRBJ1-2, with TRBD1 identical over 7 bases. Germline loops: CDR1 SEHNR, CDR2 FQNEAQ (reference sequence). Trimming took 1 base from V and 5 from J; bases not matched to a gene: 1. The length of the CDR3 is 13 residues. CDR3 protein: CASSLGGQYGYTF. CDR3 nucleotides: TGTGCCAGCAGCTTAGGGGGACAGTATGGCTACACCTTC.